The clone carrying this T cell receptor (beta chain) came up many times. The record originates from a study of T-cell reconstitution after alpha-beta-depleted transplantation in children. Unique molecular identifiers featured in how the TCRbeta library was prepared. TCRdb ran MiXCR on the PCR reads and lists one entry per CDR3 protein. The sample records 90,000 to 130,000 distinct CDR3 sequences, about 9.4% being singletons. The sequence was collected from a human donor who donated a stem cell graft to a child with acute lymphoblastic leukemia. The source material was PBMCs from the stem cell graft donor, sampled from the stem cell graft.

The CDR3 nucleotides are TGTGCCAGCAGCTGGGGACGCCCCAACACCGGGGAGCTGTTTTTT. Its translation is CASSWGRPNTGELFF. This chain joins TRBV11-2 and TRBJ2-2; D might be TRBD1 or TRBD2, each matching 5 bases. Trimming removed 4 bases at V and 2 bases at J, with 11 bases between. This CDR3 has 15 amino acids. CDR1 and CDR2 from the germline V gene are SGHAT and FQNNGV.